Below are 28 T cell receptor beta chains sequenced from a single sample in a study of CD8+ T cells in alopecia areata. Specified treatment: oral pan-JAK inhibitor, 5-10 mg twice daily. Extracted RNA was reverse transcribed, and the resulting cDNA served as sequencing template. Sequencing used immunoSEQ multiplex PCR; TCRdb keeps in-frame clones, though not all of them. This table holds around 100,000 clones, approximately 54% found once. Sequences were derived from CD8+ T cells sorted from blood, sampled at week 24, from a patient treated with tofacitinib. The receptor source for this set is a human donor with alopecia areata.

This clone was detected a few times. The chain employs TRBV6-5 and TRBJ1-1; D is unresolved. Germline CDR1 MNHEY, CDR2 SVGAGI. The V end was cut by 8 bases, the J end by 0 bases, with 10 bases between. The CDR3 sequence is 13 residues long. The CDR3 nucleotides are TGTGCCAGCTCAAGAGGTATGAACACTGAAGCTTTCTTT. Translating it yields CASSRGMNTEAFF.

For the CDR3, the DNA is TGTGCCAGCAGTTTATCGAAGGGACGTACCTATGGCTACACCTTC. Amino acid sequence: CASSLSKGRTYGYTF. V and J are TRBV27 and TRBJ1-2; D is perhaps TRBD1 (5 bases). Per the germline V gene, CDR1 is MNHEY and CDR2 is SMNVEV (reference sequence). The CDR3 runs 15 residues. Trimming shortened V by 0 bases and J by 4 bases, and 12 bases separated the two germline ends.

A single count supports this clone. The chain couples TRBV5-1 to TRBJ2-2; D possibly corresponds to TRBD1 (6 bases). Trimming stripped 2 bases from V and 2 bases from J, with 10 bases between. The CDR3 is 15 amino acids. In germline, CDR1 is SGHRS, CDR2 YFSETQ. The CDR3 DNA is TGCGCCAGCAGCTTAGAACAGGGAAACACCGGGGAGCTGTTTTTT. Its translation is CASSLEQGNTGELFF.

J is TRBJ2-3 and V is TRBV6-4; weak D call: TRBD1 (6 bases). Trimming stripped 5 bases from V and 4 bases from J, with 16 bases between. Germline-derived CDR1 and CDR2 are MRHNA and SNTAGT. The CDR3 is 15 amino acids. The CDR3 loop is CASSPDQGRPDTQYF. The DNA for the CDR3 is TGTGCCAGCAGTCCGGATCAGGGGCGCCCAGATACGCAGTATTTT.

This clone showed up just a few times. The chain links TRBV6-5 to TRBJ2-1; D gene uncertain. Trimming cost V 0 bases and J 8 bases, with 5 bases left between them. From germline, CDR1 is MNHEY and CDR2 SVGAGI. This CDR3 spans 12 amino acids. The CDR3 loop is CASSYSGDEQFF. For the CDR3, the DNA is TGTGCCAGCAGTTACTCAGGCGATGAGCAGTTCTTC.

The chain couples TRBV7-9 to TRBJ2-5; 8 nucleotides line up with TRBD1. The germline V gene has CDR1 SEHNR and CDR2 FQNEAQ (reference sequence). The ends lost 4 bases at V and 4 bases at J; junction bases unmatched: 8. The CDR3 is 15 amino acids. CDR3 loop: CASSSPGGAGETQYF. The CDR3 DNA follows: TGTGCCAGCAGCTCGCCAGGGGGCGCCGGAGAGACCCAGTACTTC.

The J gene is TRBJ2-1, the V gene TRBV2, with a possible D match to TRBD2 (5 bases). This CDR3 spans 15 amino acids. The germline V gene has CDR1 SNHLY and CDR2 FYNNEI. V shed 3 bases and J shed 6 bases, with 15 bases lying between them. CDR3 residues: CASSEVEGRANEQFF. DNA for the CDR3: TGTGCCAGCAGTGAGGTAGAGGGTCGAGCCAATGAGCAGTTCTTC.

The genes are TRBV9 and TRBJ2-7, with 8 bases identical to TRBD1. Germline loops: CDR1 SGDLS, CDR2 YYNGEE. This CDR3 comprises 16 residues. The trim removed 0 bases at V and 0 bases at J, leaving 5 bases unmatched. The CDR3 loop reads CASSVGGTGDSYEQYF. The CDR3 coding sequence is TGTGCCAGCAGCGTAGGGGGGACAGGAGACTCCTACGAGCAGTACTTC.

The CDR3 here is CASSYNRGEETQYF. The CDR3 DNA reads as TGCGCCAGCAGCTATAACCGGGGGGAAGAGACCCAGTACTTC. The chain recombines TRBV4-1 with TRBJ2-5; 7 nucleotides match TRBD2. Germline-derived CDR1 and CDR2 are MGHRA and YSYEKL. CDR3 length equals 14 residues. Trimming cost V 5 bases and J 3 bases; bases outside gene matches: 6.

This rearrangement joins TRBV13 to TRBJ1-2, with 8 bases aligning to TRBD1. CDR1 and CDR2 from the germline V gene are PRHDT and FYEKMQ (reference sequence). The V and J ends lost 6 bases and 5 bases, in that order; junction bases with no gene match: 11. This CDR3 contains 15 residues. For the CDR3, the DNA is TGTGCCAGCAGTTACTGGGCAGGGGGCGAATATGGCTACACCTTC. Amino acids: CASSYWAGGEYGYTF. The variable domain in full, completed from reference TRBV13 and TRBJ1-2, reads AAGVIQSPRHLIKEKRETATLKCYPIPRHDTVYWYQQGPGQDPQFLISFYEKMQSDKGSIPDRFSAQQFSDYHSELNMSSLELGDSALYFCASSYWAGGEYGYTFGSGTRLTVV.

The chain combines TRBV5-6 with TRBJ2-5, with D unclear. Trimming pared 0 bases from V and 2 bases from J, leaving 5 bases between. Germline CDR1 reads SGHDT; CDR2 reads YYEEEE. The CDR3 is made up of 13 amino acids. The CDR3 protein is CASSLEQQETQYF. CDR3 DNA: TGTGCCAGCAGCTTGGAACAGCAAGAGACCCAGTACTTC.

The V and J genes are TRBV9 and TRBJ1-2; 9 bases match TRBD1. The trim removed 3 bases at V and 4 bases at J, leaving 7 bases unmatched. Germline CDR1 is SGDLS and CDR2 is YYNGEE. The CDR3 extends over 15 amino acids. The CDR3 is CASSAGTGRGYGYTF. The CDR3 DNA reads as TGTGCCAGCAGCGCCGGGACAGGGAGAGGCTATGGCTACACCTTC. The complete variable domain, with remaining parts taken from reference TRBV9 and TRBJ1-2, reads DSGVTQTPKHLITATGQRVTLRCSPRSGDLSVYWYQQSLDQGLQFLIQYYNGEERAKGNILERFSAQQFPDLHSELNLSSLELGDSALYFCASSAGTGRGYGYTFGSGTRLTVV.

Here the CDR3 DNA reads TGTGCCAGCACCGACCTCAGCGGGGGATCTGAGCAGTACTTC. Translated, it gives CASTDLSGGSEQYF. The chain links TRBV5-4 to TRBJ2-7; 8 nucleotides line up with TRBD2. The germline V gene has CDR1 SGHNT and CDR2 YYREEE (reference sequence). This CDR3 comprises 14 residues. V was pared by 6 bases and J by 7 bases, with 12 bases of the junction left unmatched.

The J gene is TRBJ2-1, the V gene TRBV29-1; 7 nucleotides align to TRBD1. From germline, CDR1 is SQVTM and CDR2 ANQGSEA. This CDR3 spans 13 amino acids. V was clipped by 7 bases and J by 6 bases; unmatched bases: 9. The DNA for the CDR3 is TGCAGCGGTGTGACAGGGTTAAGCAATGAGCAGTTCTTC. It encodes CSGVTGLSNEQFF.

This clone was seen a few times. The rearrangement links TRBV7-9 to TRBJ2-7, with TRBD1 identical over 12 bases. Germline values: CDR1 SEHNR, CDR2 FQNEAQ (reference sequence). The CDR3 is made up of 14 amino acids. The V and J ends lost 5 bases and 5 bases, in that order; junction bases with no gene match: 4. The DNA of the CDR3 is TGTGCCAGCAGCGGGACAGGGGGCAGGGACGAGCAGTACTTC. This sequence encodes CASSGTGGRDEQYF.

This chain joins TRBV9 and TRBJ2-3; a weak D match, TRBD1 (6 bases). This CDR3 contains 16 residues. V gave up 2 bases and J gave up 2 bases, with 15 bases separating them. In germline, CDR1 is SGDLS, CDR2 YYNGEE. The CDR3 is CASSVQTGTNTDTQYF. DNA of the CDR3: TGTGCCAGCAGCGTGCAAACAGGGACCAACACAGATACGCAGTATTTT.

The J gene is TRBJ1-4, the V gene TRBV13; D gene ambiguous. V lost 5 bases and J lost 7, with 11 bases in between. CDR1 and CDR2 from the germline V gene are PRHDT and FYEKMQ (reference sequence). This CDR3 is 13 amino acids long. This chain's CDR3 is CASSLTAGEKLFF. The CDR3 DNA sequence: TGTGCCAGCAGCCTAACAGCGGGTGAAAAACTGTTTTTT.

This chain links TRBV30 with TRBJ2-5; the D is unclear. In germline, CDR1 is GTSNPN, CDR2 SVGIG (reference sequence). Between the trimmed V and J ends, which lost 4 bases and 2 bases, there was a span of 8 bases. The CDR3 runs 12 residues. The CDR3 DNA is TGTGCCTGGAACGCGGCTCAAGAGACCCAGTACTTC. This codes for CAWNAAQETQYF.

This clone occurred once. In DNA form, the CDR3 reads TGTGCCAGCAGCTCGGTCCCGGGCACCGGGGAGCTGTTTTTT. The encoded protein is CASSSVPGTGELFF. The chain joins TRBV7-9 to TRBJ2-2; D ambiguous. The CDR3 length is 14 residues. Germline values: CDR1 SEHNR, CDR2 FQNEAQ (reference sequence). The ends were cut back, 4 bases at V and 4 bases at J, with 10 bases in the middle. Variable domain in full (rest from reference TRBV7-9 and TRBJ2-2): DTGVSQNPRHKITKRGQNVTFRCDPISEHNRLYWYRQTLGQGPEFLTYFQNEAQLEKSRLLSDRFSAERPKGSFSTLEIQRTEQGDSAMYLCASSSVPGTGELFFGEGSRLTVL.

This clone was found once. The chain is built from TRBV9 and TRBJ1-5, with 7 bases matching TRBD1. CDR1 and CDR2 (germline): SGDLS, YYNGEE. The CDR3 has 12 residues. With 7 bases clipped from V and 5 bases from J, the junction kept 3 bases outside the gene matches. The CDR3 nucleotides read TGTGCCAGCGGGACAGCCGATCAGCCCCAGCATTTT. Translating it yields CASGTADQPQHF.

The chain employs TRBV12-5 and TRBJ2-3; D is unresolved. Trimming removed 6 bases at V and 6 bases at J, with 10 bases between. This CDR3 region has 12 residues. Germline values: CDR1 LGHNT, CDR2 FRNRAP. CDR3 loop: CASGPSADTQYF. CDR3 DNA sequence: TGTGCTAGTGGCCCGAGTGCGGATACGCAGTATTTT.

The chain is built from TRBV30 and TRBJ1-1, with D possibly TRBD1 on 5 matching bases. CDR3 length equals 13 residues. The V end was cut by 4 bases, the J end by 0 bases, with 9 bases between. Germline CDR1 and CDR2: GTSNPN and SVGIG (reference sequence). The CDR3 region is CAWKAGLNTEAFF. In DNA, the CDR3 is TGTGCCTGGAAGGCAGGGTTGAACACTGAAGCTTTCTTT.

This clone was found once. This chain links TRBV5-1 with TRBJ1-5; no clear D gene. The CDR3 spans 15 residues. V was pared by 1 base and J by 5 bases, with 13 bases between. The V gene's germline CDR1 is SGHRS and CDR2 YFSETQ. The CDR3 is CASSLRAGGHQPQHF. The CDR3 nucleotides read TGCGCCAGCAGCTTGAGGGCAGGAGGGCATCAGCCCCAGCATTTT.

This clone was seen only a few times. V and J are TRBV2 and TRBJ2-1; no firm D call. The CDR3 covers 17 residues. V dropped 7 bases and J dropped 8 bases, with 27 bases sitting between them. CDR1 SNHLY and CDR2 FYNNEI come from the germline V gene. CDR3 loop: CASNSDVGMMRVDEQFF. In nucleotides, the CDR3 is TGTGCCAGCAACAGCGATGTGGGGATGATGAGAGTAGATGAGCAGTTCTTC.

By proportion, this clone is medium-sized. V is TRBV5-1 and J is TRBJ2-1; TRBD1 matches at 7 bases. The CDR3 has 15 amino acids. CDR1 and CDR2 from the germline V gene are SGHRS and YFSETQ. With 4 bases clipped from V and 0 bases from J, the junction kept 4 bases outside the gene matches. In DNA form, the CDR3 reads TGCGCCAGCAGCCCCCGGGACAGCTCCTACAATGAGCAGTTCTTC. The encoded protein is CASSPRDSSYNEQFF.

The chain couples TRBV13 to TRBJ2-2; a weak D match, TRBD1 (5 bases). Germline lookup yields CDR1 PRHDT and CDR2 FYEKMQ (reference sequence). V dropped 3 bases and J dropped 6 bases, with 11 bases sitting between them. The CDR3 runs to 14 residues. The CDR3 here is CASSLSGLPGELFF. The CDR3 region has the DNA TGTGCCAGCAGCTTGTCAGGGTTGCCCGGGGAGCTGTTTTTT.

The rearrangement uses TRBV7-6 and TRBJ2-5, with D perhaps matching TRBD2 (6 bases). Trimming pared 1 base from V and 5 bases from J, leaving 14 bases between. Germline CDR1 is SGHVS and CDR2 is FNYEAQ. This CDR3 comprises 15 residues. The CDR3 sequence is CASSLVPLAPETQYF. The CDR3 DNA reads as TGTGCCAGCAGCTTAGTACCCCTAGCGCCCGAGACCCAGTACTTC.

The V gene is TRBV13, the J gene TRBJ2-1; D is undetermined. V lost 4 bases and J 7 bases, leaving 8 bases between the germline ends. Germline assignment: CDR1 PRHDT and CDR2 FYEKMQ (reference sequence). This CDR3 has 12 residues. Here the CDR3 DNA reads TGTGCCAGCAGCTCCTCAGTGAATGAGCAGTTCTTC. It is translated as CASSSSVNEQFF.